The T cell receptor beta chain described here comes from a study of graft-versus-host responses after intestinal transplantation. About the study: Each recipient received anti-thymocyte globulin induction, then tacrolimus and steroids for about 3 years.

The CDR3 runs 15 residues. The germline gives CDR1 SGHTA, CDR2 FQGTGA. The junction had 8 bases not matched to a gene; V was cut back by 8 bases and J by 2 bases. On this clone: This CDR3 is also generated by other DNA sequences in the sample.

Repertoires were generated with immunoSEQ multiplex PCR, while TCRdb's copy carries only in-frame clones and drops some. The sample has roughly 11,000 clones; 80% to 85% are singletons. The origin of this receptor is a human patient who received an intestinal transplant, so some T cells may come from the graft donor. The chain has TRBV7-3 and TRBJ2-5; 10 bases align to TRBD2. This sample comprised PBMCs, obtained 494 days after intestinal transplant. The DNA of the CDR3 is TGTGCCAGCTCCCCTGGACTAGCGGTTCAAGAGACCCAGTACTTC. It codes for CASSPGLAVQETQYF.